This T cell receptor beta chain came from a study of T-cell reconstitution after alpha-beta-depleted transplantation in children. This clonotype was observed at least ten times. The authors prepared the TCRbeta library with unique molecular identifiers. TCRdb re-called the PCR reads through MiXCR, storing one row per CDR3 protein. The data hold about 460,000 distinct CDR3 sequences, with roughly a tenth observed a single time. This CDR3 spans 13 amino acids. Looked up from germline, CDR1 is SGHRS and CDR2 is YFSETQ. V gave up 5 bases and J gave up 0 bases, with 6 bases separating them. This chain connects TRBV5-1 to TRBJ2-1; D gene ambiguous. This TCR was recovered from a child between 2 and 9 years old with inherited bone marrow failure, due to receive a stem cell transplant. Sequences were derived from PBMCs, sampled before TCRalphabeta/CD19-depleted stem cell transplant. The DNA for the CDR3 is TGCGCCAGCAGGGCGGTCTCCTACAATGAGCAGTTCTTC. Translation: CASRAVSYNEQFF. The full variable domain, rest sourced from reference TRBV5-1 and TRBJ2-1, is KAGVTQTPRYLIKTRGQQVTLSCSPISGHRSVSWYQQTPGQGLQFLFEYFSETQRNKGNFPGRFSGRQFSNSRSEMNVSTLELGDSALYLCASRAVSYNEQFFGPGTRLTVL.